This TCR beta chain stems from a study of spatial heterogeneity in lung cancer. Regarding the study as a whole: TCRs found ubiquitously expanded in tumor appeared in blood more at resection than at follow-up.

Germline V lookup: CDR1 MNHEY, CDR2 SVGAGI. CDR3 length equals 14 residues. V lost 2 bases, J lost 7 bases, and 3 bases stayed unmatched. TCRdb fed the 5' RACE reads into MiXCR, producing one record per CDR3 protein. Of about 92,000 distinct CDR3 sequences listed, approximately 12% were seen once; the top ten hold about two fifths. In its sample, this clonotype was seen a few times. Its antigen is not known. Time point specified: sample taken at primary tumor resection. A total of approximately 77 untreated early-stage non-small cell lung cancer patients served as donors. The input material, whole RNA from tumor, nontumor lung or frozen PBMC, was sequenced unsorted.

Here the sequenced sample was PBMCs, taken at surgery. The chain combines TRBV6-5 with TRBJ2-3, with 10 nucleotides matching TRBD1. The TCR comes from a male donor with early-stage non-small cell lung cancer. The CDR3 loop reads CASSYGQGEYTQYF. The CDR3 region has the DNA TGTGCCAGCAGTTACGGACAGGGGGAATATACGCAGTATTTT.